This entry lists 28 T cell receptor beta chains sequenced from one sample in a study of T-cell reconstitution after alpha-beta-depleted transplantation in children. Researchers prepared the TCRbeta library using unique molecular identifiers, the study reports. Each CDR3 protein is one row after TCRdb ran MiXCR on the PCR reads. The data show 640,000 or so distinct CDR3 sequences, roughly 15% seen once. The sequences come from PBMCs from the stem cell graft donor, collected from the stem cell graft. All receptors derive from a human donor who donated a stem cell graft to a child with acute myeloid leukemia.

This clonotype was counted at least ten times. The CDR3 here is CASSPGGRNEQFF. CDR3 DNA: TGTGCCAGCAGCCCAGGGGGACGAAATGAGCAGTTCTTC. This chain connects TRBV13 to TRBJ2-1; 7 bases are a match to TRBD1. Trimming at V came to 5 bases and at J to 7 bases, leaving 5 bases not matched to a gene. The CDR3 has 13 amino acids. The germline V gene encodes CDR1 PRHDT and CDR2 FYEKMQ (reference sequence).

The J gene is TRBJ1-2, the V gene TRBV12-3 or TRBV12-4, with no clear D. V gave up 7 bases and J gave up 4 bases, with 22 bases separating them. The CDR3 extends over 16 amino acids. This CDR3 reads CASTTFGAAGSYGYTF. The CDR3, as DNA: TGTGCCAGCACCACGTTTGGAGCCGCTGGCAGCTATGGCTACACCTTC.

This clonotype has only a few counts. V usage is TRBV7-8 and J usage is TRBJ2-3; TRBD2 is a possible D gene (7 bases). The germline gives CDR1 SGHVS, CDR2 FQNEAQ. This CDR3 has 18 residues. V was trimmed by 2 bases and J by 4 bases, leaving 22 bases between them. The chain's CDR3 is CASSLRPGGGSPSDTQYF. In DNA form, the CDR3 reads TGTGCCAGCAGCTTACGTCCTGGCGGGGGCTCCCCCTCAGATACGCAGTATTTT.

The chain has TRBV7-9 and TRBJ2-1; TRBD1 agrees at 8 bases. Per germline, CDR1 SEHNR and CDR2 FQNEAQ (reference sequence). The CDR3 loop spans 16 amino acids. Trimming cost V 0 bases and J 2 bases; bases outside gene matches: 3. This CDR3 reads CASSLAGQVPYNEQFF. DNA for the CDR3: TGTGCCAGCAGCTTAGCGGGACAGGTACCCTACAATGAGCAGTTCTTC.

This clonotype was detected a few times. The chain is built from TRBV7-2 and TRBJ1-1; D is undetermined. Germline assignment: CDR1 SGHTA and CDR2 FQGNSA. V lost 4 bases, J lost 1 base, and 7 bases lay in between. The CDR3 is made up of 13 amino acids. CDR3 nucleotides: TGTGCCAGCAGCTCGGTTGCGAACACTGAAGCTTTCTTT. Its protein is CASSSVANTEAFF.

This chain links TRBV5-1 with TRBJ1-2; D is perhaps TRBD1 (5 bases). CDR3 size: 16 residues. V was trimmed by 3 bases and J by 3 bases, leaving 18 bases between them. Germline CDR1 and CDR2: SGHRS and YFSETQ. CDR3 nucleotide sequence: TGCGCCAGCAGCTGGGGACTGGGAAGAGGGGACTATGGCTACACCTTC. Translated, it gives CASSWGLGRGDYGYTF.

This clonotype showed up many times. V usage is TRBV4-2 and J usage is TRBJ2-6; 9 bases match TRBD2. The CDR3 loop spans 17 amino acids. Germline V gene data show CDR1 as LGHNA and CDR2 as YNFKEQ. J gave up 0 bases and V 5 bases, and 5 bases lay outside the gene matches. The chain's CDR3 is CASSRASGDSGANVLTF. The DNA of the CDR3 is TGTGCCAGCAGCAGGGCTAGCGGGGACTCTGGGGCCAACGTCCTGACTTTC.

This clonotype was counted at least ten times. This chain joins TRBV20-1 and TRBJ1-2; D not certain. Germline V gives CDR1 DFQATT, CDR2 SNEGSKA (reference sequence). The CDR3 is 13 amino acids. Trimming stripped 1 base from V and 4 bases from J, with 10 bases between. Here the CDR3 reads CSARGLWLYGYTF. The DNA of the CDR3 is TGCAGTGCTAGAGGCCTGTGGCTCTATGGCTACACCTTC.

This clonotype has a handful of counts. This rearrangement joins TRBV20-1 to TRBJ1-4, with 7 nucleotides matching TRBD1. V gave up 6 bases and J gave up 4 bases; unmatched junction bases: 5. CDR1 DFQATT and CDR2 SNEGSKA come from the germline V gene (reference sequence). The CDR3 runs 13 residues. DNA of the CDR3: TGCAGTGCCGGGGACAGACATAATGAAAAACTGTTTTTT. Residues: CSAGDRHNEKLFF.

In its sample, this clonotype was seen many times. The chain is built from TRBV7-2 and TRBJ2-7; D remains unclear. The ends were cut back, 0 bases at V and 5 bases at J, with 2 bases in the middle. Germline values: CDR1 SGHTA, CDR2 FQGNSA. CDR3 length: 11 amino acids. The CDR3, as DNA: TGTGCCAGCAGCTTAGCTCACGAGCAGTACTTC. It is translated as CASSLAHEQYF.

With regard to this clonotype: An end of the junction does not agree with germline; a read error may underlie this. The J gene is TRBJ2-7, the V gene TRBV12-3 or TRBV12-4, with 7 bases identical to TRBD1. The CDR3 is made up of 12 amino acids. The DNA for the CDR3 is TGTGCCAGCAGTTTGGGACAGTACGAGCAGTCCTTC. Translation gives CASSLGQYEQSF.

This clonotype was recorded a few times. CDR3 in amino acids: CASSYDWDSRDQETQYF. For the CDR3, the DNA is TGTGCCAGCAGTTACGATTGGGACAGCCGAGACCAAGAGACCCAGTACTTC. The V gene is TRBV6-2 or TRBV6-3, the J gene TRBJ2-5; 7 bases are a match to TRBD1. Trimming removed 2 bases from V and 0 bases from J; junction bases left unmatched: 9. From germline, CDR1 is MNHEY and CDR2 SVGEGT. The length of the CDR3 is 17 residues.

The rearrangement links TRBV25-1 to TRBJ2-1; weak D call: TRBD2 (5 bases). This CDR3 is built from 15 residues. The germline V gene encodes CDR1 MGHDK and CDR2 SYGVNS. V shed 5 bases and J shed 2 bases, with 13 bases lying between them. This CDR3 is CASSHQQRAYNEQFF. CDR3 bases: TGTGCCAGCAGTCATCAGCAGAGGGCCTACAATGAGCAGTTCTTC. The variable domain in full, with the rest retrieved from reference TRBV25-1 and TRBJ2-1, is EADIYQTPRYLVIGTGKKITLECSQTMGHDKMYWYQQDPGMELHLIHYSYGVNSTEKGDLSSESTVSRIRTEHFPLTLESARPSHTSQYLCASSHQQRAYNEQFFGPGTRLTVL.

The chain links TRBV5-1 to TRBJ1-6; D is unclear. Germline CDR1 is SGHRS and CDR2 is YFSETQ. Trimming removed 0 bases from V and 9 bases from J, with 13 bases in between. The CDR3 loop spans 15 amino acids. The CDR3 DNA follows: TGCGCCAGCAGCTTGGAGTGGCAGCATAGTTCACCCCTCCACTTT. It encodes CASSLEWQHSSPLHF.

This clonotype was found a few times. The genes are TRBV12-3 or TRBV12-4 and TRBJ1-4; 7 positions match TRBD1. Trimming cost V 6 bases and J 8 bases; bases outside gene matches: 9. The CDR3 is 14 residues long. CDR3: CASSQGQRHEKLFF. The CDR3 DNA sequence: TGTGCCAGCAGCCAGGGACAGCGGCACGAAAAACTGTTTTTT.

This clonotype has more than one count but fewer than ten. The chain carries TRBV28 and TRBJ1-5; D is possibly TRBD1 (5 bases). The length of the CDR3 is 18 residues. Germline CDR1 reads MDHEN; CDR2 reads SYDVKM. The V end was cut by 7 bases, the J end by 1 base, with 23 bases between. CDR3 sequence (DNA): TGTGCCAGCACCTTGGGGGAACACCTCAGTGAGAGCAATCAGCCCCAGCATTTT. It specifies CASTLGEHLSESNQPQHF.

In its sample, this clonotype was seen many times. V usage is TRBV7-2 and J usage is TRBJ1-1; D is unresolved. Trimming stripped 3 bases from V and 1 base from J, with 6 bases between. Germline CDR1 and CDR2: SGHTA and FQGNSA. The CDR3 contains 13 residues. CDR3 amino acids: CASSFGRNTEAFF. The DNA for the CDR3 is TGTGCCAGCAGCTTTGGGCGGAACACTGAAGCTTTCTTT.

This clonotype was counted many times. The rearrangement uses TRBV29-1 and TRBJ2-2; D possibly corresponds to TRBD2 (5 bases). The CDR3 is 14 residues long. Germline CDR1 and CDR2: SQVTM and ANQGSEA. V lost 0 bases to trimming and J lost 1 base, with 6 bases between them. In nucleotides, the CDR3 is TGCAGCGTTGAAGATCGGGGGAACACCGGGGAGCTGTTTTTT. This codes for CSVEDRGNTGELFF.

CDR3 DNA: TGCGCCAGCAGCACCGGGACAGGGATCACTGAAGCTTTCTTT. Its protein is CASSTGTGITEAFF. The chain employs TRBV5-1 and TRBJ1-1, with 9 bases identical to TRBD1. This CDR3 contains 14 residues. In germline, CDR1 is SGHRS, CDR2 YFSETQ. V gave up 4 bases and J gave up 4 bases; unmatched junction bases: 5.

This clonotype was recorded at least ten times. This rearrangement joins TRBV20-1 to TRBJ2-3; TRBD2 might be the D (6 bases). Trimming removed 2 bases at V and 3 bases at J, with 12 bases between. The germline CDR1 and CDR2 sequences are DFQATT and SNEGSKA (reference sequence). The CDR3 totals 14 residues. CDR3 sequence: CSARRDWETDTQYF. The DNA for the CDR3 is TGCAGTGCTAGAAGGGACTGGGAAACAGATACGCAGTATTTT.

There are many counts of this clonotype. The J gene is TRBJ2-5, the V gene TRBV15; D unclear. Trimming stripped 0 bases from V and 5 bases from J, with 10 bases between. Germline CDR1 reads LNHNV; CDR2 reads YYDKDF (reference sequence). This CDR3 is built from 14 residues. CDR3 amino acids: CATSREGKEETQYF. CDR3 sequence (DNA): TGTGCCACCAGCAGAGAGGGAAAAGAGGAGACCCAGTACTTC.

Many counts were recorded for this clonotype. The CDR3 protein is CSAEGDYEQYF. For the CDR3, the DNA is TGCAGCGCCGAAGGGGATTACGAGCAGTACTTC. This chain joins TRBV29-1 and TRBJ2-7; D is possibly TRBD1 (5 bases). This CDR3 is built from 11 residues. V was pared by 7 bases and J by 4 bases, with 11 bases between. Germline V gene lookup returns CDR1 SQVTM and CDR2 ANQGSEA.

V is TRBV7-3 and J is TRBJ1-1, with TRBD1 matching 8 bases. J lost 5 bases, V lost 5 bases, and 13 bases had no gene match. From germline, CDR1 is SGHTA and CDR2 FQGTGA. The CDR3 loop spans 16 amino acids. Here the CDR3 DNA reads TGTGCCAGCAGCGCCCTGGGGGGACAGGATCTAACTGAAGCTTTCTTT. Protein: CASSALGGQDLTEAFF.

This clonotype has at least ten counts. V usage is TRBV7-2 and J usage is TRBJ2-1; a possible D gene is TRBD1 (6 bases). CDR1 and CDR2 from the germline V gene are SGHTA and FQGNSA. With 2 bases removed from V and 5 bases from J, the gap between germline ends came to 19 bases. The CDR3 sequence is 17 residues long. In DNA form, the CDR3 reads TGTGCCAGCAGCTTAAAGGGTGGACAGACCCTTAACAATGAGCAGTTCTTC. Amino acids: CASSLKGGQTLNNEQFF.

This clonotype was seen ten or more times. The CDR3, as DNA: TGTGCCAGCACCCGGGGACTAGCGGCGTACCAAGAGACCCAGTACTTC. Encoded protein: CASTRGLAAYQETQYF. The chain employs TRBV5-5 and TRBJ2-5; the match to TRBD2 covers 11 bases. The germline CDR1 and CDR2 sequences are SGHKS and YYEKEE (reference sequence). This CDR3 is 16 amino acids long. V lost 6 bases to trimming and J lost 0 bases; unmatched junction nucleotides: 7.

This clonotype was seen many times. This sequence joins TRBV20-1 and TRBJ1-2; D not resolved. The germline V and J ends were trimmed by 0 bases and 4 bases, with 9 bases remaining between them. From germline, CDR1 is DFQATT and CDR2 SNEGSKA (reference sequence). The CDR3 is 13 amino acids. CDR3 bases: TGCAGTGCTAGAGATTCCGGCCTCTATGGCTACACCTTC. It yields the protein CSARDSGLYGYTF.

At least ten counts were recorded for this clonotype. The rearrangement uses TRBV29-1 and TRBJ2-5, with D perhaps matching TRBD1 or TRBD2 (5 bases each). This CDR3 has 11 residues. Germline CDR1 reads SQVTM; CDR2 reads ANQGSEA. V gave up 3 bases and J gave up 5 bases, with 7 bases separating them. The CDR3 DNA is TGCAGCGTTGAGGGGGTTGAGACCCAGTACTTC. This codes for CSVEGVETQYF.

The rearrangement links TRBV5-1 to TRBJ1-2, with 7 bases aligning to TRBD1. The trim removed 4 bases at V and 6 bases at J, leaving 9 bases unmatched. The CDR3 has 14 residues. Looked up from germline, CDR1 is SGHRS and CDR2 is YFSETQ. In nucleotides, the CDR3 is TGCGCCAGCAGCCAGGGGGGGGCTGAGGATGGCTACACCTTC. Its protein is CASSQGGAEDGYTF.